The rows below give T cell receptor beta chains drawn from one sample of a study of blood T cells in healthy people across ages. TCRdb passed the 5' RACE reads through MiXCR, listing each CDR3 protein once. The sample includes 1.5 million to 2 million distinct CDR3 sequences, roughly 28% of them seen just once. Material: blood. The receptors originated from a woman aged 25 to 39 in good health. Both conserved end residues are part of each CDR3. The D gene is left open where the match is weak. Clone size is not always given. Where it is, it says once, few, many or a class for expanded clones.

CDR3aa: CASSEGGRRNEKLFF; CDR3nt: TGTGCCAGCAGTGAAGGGGGCAGGAGAAATGAAAAACTGTTTTTT; v_gene: TRBV2; abundance: NA; j_gene: TRBJ1-4; d_gene: NA
CDR3aa: CASGTNREPQHF; CDR3nt: TGTGCCAGCGGAACAAACAGAGAGCCCCAGCATTTT; v_gene: TRBV27; abundance: few; j_gene: TRBJ1-5; d_gene: NA
CDR3aa: CSVSRDRDNSPLHF; CDR3nt: TGCAGTGTCAGCCGGGACAGGGATAATTCACCCCTCCACTTT; v_gene: TRBV20-1; abundance: NA; j_gene: TRBJ1-6; d_gene: TRBD1
CDR3aa: CASSFGGGDGGYTF; CDR3nt: TGTGCCAGCAGCTTTGGGGGGGGGGACGGTGGCTACACCTTC; v_gene: TRBV7-2; abundance: NA; j_gene: TRBJ1-2; d_gene: NA
CDR3aa: CASSLVSPAEQFF; CDR3nt: TGTGCCAGCAGTTTAGTGAGTCCCGCTGAGCAGTTCTTC; v_gene: TRBV28; abundance: NA; j_gene: TRBJ2-1; d_gene: NA
CDR3aa: CASSPESTGTGGAYEQYF; CDR3nt: TGTGCCAGCAGCCCCGAATCGACCGGGACAGGGGGCGCCTACGAGCAGTACTTC; v_gene: TRBV6-4; abundance: many; j_gene: TRBJ2-7; d_gene: TRBD1
CDR3aa: CASSLASGGARDTQYF; CDR3nt: TGTGCCAGCAGCTTAGCCAGCGGGGGTGCCCGGGATACGCAGTATTTT; v_gene: TRBV7-6; abundance: NA; j_gene: TRBJ2-3; d_gene: TRBD2
CDR3aa: CASSAHGAKNIQYF; CDR3nt: TGTGCCAGCAGTGCACATGGAGCCAAAAACATTCAGTACTTC; v_gene: TRBV2; abundance: NA; j_gene: TRBJ2-4; d_gene: NA
CDR3aa: CSVDTGRGYTF; CDR3nt: TGCAGCGTCGATACAGGGAGAGGCTACACCTTC; v_gene: TRBV29-1; abundance: many; j_gene: TRBJ1-2; d_gene: NA
CDR3aa: CASSMREDGGEQYF; CDR3nt: TGTGCCAGCAGTATGCGGGAGGATGGTGGTGAGCAGTACTTC; v_gene: TRBV12-3/TRBV12-4; abundance: many; j_gene: TRBJ2-7; d_gene: TRBD2
CDR3aa: CASRATMEETQYF; CDR3nt: TGTGCCAGCAGGGCGACAATGGAAGAGACCCAGTACTTC; v_gene: TRBV2; abundance: NA; j_gene: TRBJ2-5; d_gene: NA
CDR3aa: CASSLIAYGYTF; CDR3nt: TGTGCCAGCAGCTTAATAGCCTATGGCTACACCTTC; v_gene: TRBV11-2; abundance: NA; j_gene: TRBJ1-2; d_gene: NA
CDR3aa: CASQDRPGTAYGYTF; CDR3nt: TGTGCCAGTCAGGACAGACCTGGGACCGCCTATGGCTACACCTTC; v_gene: TRBV19; abundance: once; j_gene: TRBJ1-2; d_gene: NA
CDR3aa: CASSEGGRAGEQYF; CDR3nt: TGTGCCAGCAGTGAGGGAGGGAGGGCCGGCGAGCAGTACTTC; v_gene: TRBV6-2/TRBV6-3; abundance: NA; j_gene: TRBJ2-7; d_gene: TRBD2
CDR3aa: CSATLARGETQYF; CDR3nt: TGCAGTGCTACCCTAGCGAGGGGAGAGACCCAGTACTTC; v_gene: TRBV20-1; abundance: few; j_gene: TRBJ2-5; d_gene: NA
CDR3aa: CSASGTSSYNEQYF; CDR3nt: TGCAGTGCAAGCGGGACTAGCTCCTACAATGAGCAGTACTTC; v_gene: TRBV20-1; abundance: NA; j_gene: TRBJ2-4; d_gene: TRBD2
CDR3aa: CASSKAQKLPGQGAYNEQFF; CDR3nt: TGTGCCAGCAGCAAAGCGCAGAAACTTCCTGGTCAGGGCGCCTACAATGAGCAGTTCTTC; v_gene: TRBV21-1; abundance: NA; j_gene: TRBJ2-1; d_gene: NA
CDR3aa: CASSRGLRKETQYF; CDR3nt: TGTGCCAGCAGCCGAGGTCTTAGGAAAGAGACCCAGTACTTC; v_gene: TRBV12-3/TRBV12-4; abundance: NA; j_gene: TRBJ2-5; d_gene: NA
CDR3aa: CASNRDKHNEQFF; CDR3nt: TGTGCCAGCAACCGGGACAAACACAATGAGCAGTTCTTC; v_gene: TRBV9; abundance: NA; j_gene: TRBJ2-1; d_gene: NA
CDR3aa: CASSLWREGRETQYF; CDR3nt: TGTGCCAGCAGCTTATGGCGGGAGGGCCGAGAGACCCAGTACTTC; v_gene: TRBV7-2; abundance: few; j_gene: TRBJ2-5; d_gene: TRBD2
CDR3aa: CASRKEGPALSTDTQYF; CDR3nt: TGTGCCAGCCGCAAAGAGGGACCAGCCCTTAGCACAGATACGCAGTATTTT; v_gene: TRBV7-2; abundance: NA; j_gene: TRBJ2-3; d_gene: NA
CDR3aa: CATKTEQAESKAYNEQFF; CDR3nt: TGTGCCACCAAGACAGAGCAGGCCGAATCGAAGGCCTACAATGAGCAGTTCTTC; v_gene: TRBV24-1; abundance: many; j_gene: TRBJ2-1; d_gene: NA
CDR3aa: CASSQRPKKKQGVDTEAFF; CDR3nt: TGTGCCAGCAGCCAACGACCTAAAAAAAAACAGGGTGTGGACACTGAAGCTTTCTTT; v_gene: TRBV14; abundance: NA; j_gene: TRBJ1-1; d_gene: NA
CDR3aa: CASSPGQGAFQPQHF; CDR3nt: TGCGCCAGCAGCCCCGGACAGGGGGCCTTTCAGCCCCAGCATTTT; v_gene: TRBV5-1; abundance: few; j_gene: TRBJ1-5; d_gene: TRBD1
CDR3aa: CASSTPTGGTDTQYF; CDR3nt: TGTGCCAGCAGTACCCCGACAGGGGGCACTGATACGCAGTATTTT; v_gene: TRBV28; abundance: few; j_gene: TRBJ2-3; d_gene: TRBD1
CDR3aa: CATNEWGRTTGELFF; CDR3nt: TGTGCCACGAACGAGTGGGGGCGTACCACCGGGGAGCTGTTTTTT; v_gene: TRBV7-2; abundance: few; j_gene: TRBJ2-2; d_gene: NA
CDR3aa: CSARAPGSTGELFF; CDR3nt: TGCAGTGCTAGGGCCCCTGGGAGCACCGGGGAGCTGTTTTTT; v_gene: TRBV20-1; abundance: NA; j_gene: TRBJ2-2; d_gene: NA
CDR3aa: CSVPPRGRDGEQFF; CDR3nt: TGCAGCGTTCCCCCCCGGGGGCGCGATGGTGAGCAGTTCTTC; v_gene: TRBV29-1; abundance: many; j_gene: TRBJ2-1; d_gene: NA
CDR3aa: CSVTSSDGQFF; CDR3nt: TGCAGCGTAACTAGTTCCGATGGGCAGTTCTTC; v_gene: TRBV29-1; abundance: once; j_gene: TRBJ2-1; d_gene: NA
CDR3aa: CASSFGAHSGGPNEQFF; CDR3nt: TGCGCCAGCAGCTTCGGCGCCCACAGCGGGGGGCCCAATGAGCAGTTCTTC; v_gene: TRBV5-1; abundance: few; j_gene: TRBJ2-1; d_gene: TRBD2
CDR3aa: CASSLNGNSPLHF; CDR3nt: TGTGCCAGCAGTTTGAACGGGAATTCACCCCTCCACTTT; v_gene: TRBV12-3/TRBV12-4; abundance: many; j_gene: TRBJ1-6; d_gene: NA
CDR3aa: CAISESNPGLAGRPNEQFF; CDR3nt: TGTGCCATCAGTGAGTCCAACCCGGGACTAGCGGGGCGGCCCAATGAGCAGTTCTTC; v_gene: TRBV10-3; abundance: few; j_gene: TRBJ2-1; d_gene: TRBD2
CDR3aa: CASSPSLAGGYNEQFF; CDR3nt: TGTGCCAGCAGTCCGTCACTAGCGGGGGGCTACAATGAGCAGTTCTTC; v_gene: TRBV6-1; abundance: few; j_gene: TRBJ2-1; d_gene: TRBD2
CDR3aa: CSGRQGGDTQYF; CDR3nt: TGCAGCGGCCGACAGGGTGGAGATACGCAGTATTTT; v_gene: TRBV29-1; abundance: NA; j_gene: TRBJ2-3; d_gene: TRBD1
CDR3aa: CSPSQDTQYF; CDR3nt: TGTTCCCCGAGCCAAGATACGCAGTATTTT; v_gene: TRBV20-1; abundance: few; j_gene: TRBJ2-3; d_gene: NA
CDR3aa: CASSWAGGLNTEAFF; CDR3nt: TGTGCCAGCAGCTGGGCGGGCGGATTGAACACTGAAGCTTTCTTT; v_gene: TRBV5-5; abundance: NA; j_gene: TRBJ1-1; d_gene: NA
CDR3aa: CASSLRQGWNEKLFF; CDR3nt: TGTGCCAGCAGCCTTAGACAGGGTTGGAATGAAAAACTGTTTTTT; v_gene: TRBV2; abundance: NA; j_gene: TRBJ1-4; d_gene: TRBD1
CDR3aa: CATSARLSGGARETQYF; CDR3nt: TGTGCCACCAGCGCCCGTCTTAGCGGGGGGGCCCGGGAGACCCAGTACTTC; v_gene: TRBV15; abundance: NA; j_gene: TRBJ2-5; d_gene: TRBD2
CDR3aa: CAWEQGTKNIQYF; CDR3nt: TGTGCCTGGGAACAGGGGACCAAAAACATTCAGTACTTC; v_gene: TRBV30; abundance: NA; j_gene: TRBJ2-4; d_gene: TRBD1
CDR3aa: CASRPPWGNQPQHF; CDR3nt: TGTGCCAGCAGGCCTCCTTGGGGCAATCAGCCCCAGCATTTT; v_gene: TRBV28; abundance: few; j_gene: TRBJ1-5; d_gene: NA
CDR3aa: CASSLTGPSSYNEQFF; CDR3nt: TGTGCCAGCAGTCTCACAGGGCCCAGCTCCTACAATGAGCAGTTCTTC; v_gene: TRBV12-3/TRBV12-4; abundance: many; j_gene: TRBJ2-1; d_gene: NA
CDR3aa: CASSLDNWAKTQHF; CDR3nt: TGTGCCAGCAGCTTAGACAATTGGGCCAAGACCCAGCATTTT; v_gene: TRBV7-9; abundance: NA; j_gene: TRBJ1-5; d_gene: NA
CDR3aa: CSAKLAGVDNEQFF; CDR3nt: TGCAGTGCAAAACTAGCGGGAGTGGACAATGAGCAGTTCTTC; v_gene: TRBV20-1; abundance: NA; j_gene: TRBJ2-1; d_gene: TRBD2
CDR3aa: CASSVHLKADEQFF; CDR3nt: TGTGCCAGCAGTGTACACCTAAAAGCAGATGAGCAGTTCTTC; v_gene: TRBV6-1; abundance: many; j_gene: TRBJ2-1; d_gene: NA
CDR3aa: CASSYPRDRGTYEQYF; CDR3nt: TGTGCCAGCAGTTACCCGCGGGACAGGGGAACCTACGAGCAGTACTTC; v_gene: TRBV6-6; abundance: few; j_gene: TRBJ2-7; d_gene: TRBD1
CDR3aa: CAISEGTSGDTDTQYF; CDR3nt: TGTGCCATCAGTGAGGGGACTAGCGGGGACACAGATACGCAGTATTTT; v_gene: TRBV10-3; abundance: NA; j_gene: TRBJ2-3; d_gene: TRBD2
CDR3aa: CASSGPGTNTGELFF; CDR3nt: TGTGCCAGCAGCGGACCGGGAACGAACACCGGGGAGCTGTTTTTT; v_gene: TRBV11-1; abundance: few; j_gene: TRBJ2-2; d_gene: NA